What follows describes a single T cell receptor beta chain. Deletions cut 3 bases from V and 2 bases from J, with 14 bases between. CDR1 is LNHDA and CDR2 is SQIVND in the germline V gene (reference sequence). This CDR3 comprises 16 residues. The record originates from a study of blood T cell repertoires in COVID-19. Assay used: immunoSEQ multiplex PCR; TCRdb lists only in-frame clones, some missing. The repertoire has 240,000 or so clones, 75% to 90% of them found once; the top ten carry approximately 3%. This receptor was obtained from a woman in her twenties or thirties who had recovered from COVID-19. The sample was peripheral blood. This rearrangement joins TRBV19 to TRBJ1-5; D uncertain. The CDR3 loop is CASSMGSGMGNQPQHF. CDR3 bases: TGTGCCAGTAGTATGGGGTCGGGAATGGGCAATCAGCCCCAGCATTTT.